Sequencing of this T cell receptor beta chain was carried out in a study of cytomegalovirus exposure and HLA in healthy donors. Concerning this clone: Its target is unknown.

Unrecorded immune exposure was likely among donors, who were nominally healthy when sampled. Primers included in the PCR were 60 Vbeta and 13 Jbeta primers. Authors' processing steps: As a later analysis found, there were tens of millions of unique TCR beta chains, of which roughly 11 million were shared. The data were produced by immunoSEQ multiplex PCR, yet TCRdb's version contains in-frame clones alone and is incomplete. The V and J calls and the clone size are those of that table, but D and trimming were determined from the DNA. This repertoire includes approximately 82,000 clones. The CDR3 sequence is 16 residues long. V was cut by 1 base and J by 5 bases, with 17 bases left in between. In germline, CDR1 is SGHNT, CDR2 YENEEA. Study outcomes and limitations: It was 164 TCR beta chains that were listed as cytomegalovirus-associated. Earlier findings revealed that most TCR beta V segments proved productive either about 87% or about 30% of the time.

This TCR was recovered from a woman aged 55-75 years in good health and CMV-seronegative. This chain joins TRBV11-3 and TRBJ2-5; weak D call: TRBD2 (7 bases). Material: PBMCs. The CDR3 reads CASSLVGGGRGETQYF. CDR3 DNA: TGTGCCAGCAGCTTAGTCGGGGGCGGGAGAGGTGAGACCCAGTACTTC.